This note documents a single T cell receptor (beta chain) sequence. The data were obtained in a study of blood T cell repertoires in COVID-19. Study summary: The United States, Italy and Spain were the sources of the acute and convalescent COVID-19 samples. T cells, B-cell-depleted T cells, or PBMCs provided the cDNA or gDNA that served as material.

With 6 bases clipped from V and 0 bases from J, the junction kept 6 bases outside the gene matches. This CDR3 contains 15 residues. From germline, CDR1 is LGHDT and CDR2 YNNKEL (reference sequence). In the original analysis: The authors estimated nucleated cell counts from reference gene primer amplification. Sequencing used immunoSEQ multiplex PCR; TCRdb keeps in-frame clones, though not all of them. Clone size and the V and J calls come from that table; the DNA yielded D and trimming. The sample records about 260,000 clones, approximately 86% being singletons. Sequencing was carried out using peripheral blood. This sequence originates from a man in his forties with active or convalescent COVID-19. The chain combines TRBV3-1 (or the pseudogene TRBV3-2) with TRBJ2-3; 7 nucleotides agree with TRBD2. The DNA for the CDR3 is TGTGCCAGCAGTTTCCAGCGGGGTAGCACAGATACGCAGTATTTT. This sequence encodes CASSFQRGSTDTQYF.